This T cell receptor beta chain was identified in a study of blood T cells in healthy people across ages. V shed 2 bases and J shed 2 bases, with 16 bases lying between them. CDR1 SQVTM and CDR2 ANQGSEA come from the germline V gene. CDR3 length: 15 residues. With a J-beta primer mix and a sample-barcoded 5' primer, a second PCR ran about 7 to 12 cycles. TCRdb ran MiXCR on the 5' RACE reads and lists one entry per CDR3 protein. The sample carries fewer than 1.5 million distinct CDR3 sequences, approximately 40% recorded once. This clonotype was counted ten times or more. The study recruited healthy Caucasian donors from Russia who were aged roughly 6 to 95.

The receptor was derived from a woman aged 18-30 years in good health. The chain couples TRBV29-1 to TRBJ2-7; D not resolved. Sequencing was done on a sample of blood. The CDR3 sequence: CSVESQVGRTYEQYF. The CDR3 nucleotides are TGCAGCGTTGAATCGCAGGTTGGACGGACCTACGAGCAGTACTTC.